This entry concerns a single TCR beta chain. J was trimmed by 2 bases and V by 2 bases; bases with no gene match: 6. CDR3 size: 16 residues. Germline V lookup: CDR1 SGHTA, CDR2 FQGTGA. The repertoire was sequenced with immunoSEQ multiplex PCR; TCRdb's copy has only in-frame clones and lacks some. The sample consists of approximately 81,000 clones, 75% to 85% of them appearing once. This entry belongs to a study of technical replicates of blood from several donors. The receptor was derived from a human donor in good health. Some clones in this sample may be carry-over from other donors' samples. The sequenced sample consisted of PBMCs. The chain uses TRBV7-3 and TRBJ2-3; 8 nucleotides align to TRBD2. The CDR3 DNA reads as TGTGCCAGCAGCTTACGGAGCGGGGGAACCACAGATACGCAGTATTTT. Amino acids: CASSLRSGGTTDTQYF.